This passage covers 2 T cell receptor beta chains from one sample sequenced in a study of T cells in Graves' hyperthyroidism and ophthalmopathy. Amplified TCR beta CDR3 regions came from RNA transcripts. The TCR CDR3 first-round RT-PCR relied on the HTBI primer set. TCRdb re-analysed the multiplex PCR reads in MiXCR, keeping a single row per CDR3 protein. The repertoire consists of about half a million distinct CDR3 sequences, with just under 20% occurring once and the leading ten covering about 45%. The sequenced material came from blood. The receptors were gathered from a man in his forties or fifties with Graves' ophthalmopathy.

The rearrangement links TRBV19 to TRBJ2-1, with no clear D. The CDR3 loop spans 14 amino acids. In germline, CDR1 is LNHDA, CDR2 SQIVND (reference sequence). V was pared by 1 base and J by 7 bases, with 11 bases between. The CDR3 DNA sequence: TGTGCCAGTAGTATAGGGGCTCAGTCTAATGAGCAGTTCTTC. As protein: CASSIGAQSNEQFF.

This chain uses TRBV9 with TRBJ2-3, with 10 bases identical to TRBD2. Germline CDR1 SGDLS, CDR2 YYNGEE. V lost 3 bases, J lost 3 bases, and 7 bases stayed unmatched. This CDR3 is 16 amino acids long. The CDR3 region is CASSASGRAGTDTQYF. The CDR3 DNA sequence: TGTGCCAGCAGCGCCAGCGGGAGGGCCGGAACAGATACGCAGTATTTT.